A selection of T cell receptor beta chains follows, all from one sample in a study of T cell responses to AZD1222 COVID-19 vaccine. The data were produced by immunoSEQ multiplex PCR, yet TCRdb's version contains in-frame clones alone and is incomplete. Here the sample spans 85,000 to 110,000 clones, around nine tenths being singletons. This specimen consisted of peripheral blood, obtained on day 0 of AZD1222 vaccination. The source of these receptors is an adult in good health. Each CDR3 is given with its conserved first and last residue. The order of the fields is clone size, V gene, J gene, D gene, CDR3 DNA, CDR3 protein. D genes are given only for firm matches. The size entry is marked missing in some rows and otherwise reads once, few, many or a size class.

clone size: NA; V gene: TRBV28; J gene: TRBJ2-7; D gene: TRBD1; CDR3 DNA: TGTGCCAGCAGGCAGGGACAGCTCCGCGAGCAGTACTTC; CDR3 protein: CASRQGQLREQYF
clone size: NA; V gene: TRBV6-5; J gene: TRBJ1-5; D gene: NA; CDR3 DNA: TGTGCCAGCAGCGAGACCCCCAATCAGCCCCAGCATTTT; CDR3 protein: CASSETPNQPQHF
clone size: NA; V gene: TRBV20-1; J gene: TRBJ1-2; D gene: NA; CDR3 DNA: TGCAGTGCATCAGAGAACTATGGCTACACCTTC; CDR3 protein: CSASENYGYTF
clone size: NA; V gene: TRBV19; J gene: TRBJ1-4; D gene: NA; CDR3 DNA: TGTGCCAGTAGTATAGATCCTAAGGAAAAACTGTTTTTT; CDR3 protein: CASSIDPKEKLFF
clone size: NA; V gene: TRBV2; J gene: TRBJ2-1; D gene: TRBD2; CDR3 DNA: TGTGCCAGCATGTTCGGGGGGGTTGAGCAGTTCTTC; CDR3 protein: CASMFGGVEQFF
clone size: NA; V gene: TRBV5-5; J gene: TRBJ2-2; D gene: NA; CDR3 DNA: TGTGCCAGCAGCTTGGGGGTCGGTGGACCCCAAGTCGTCGGGGAGCTGTTTTTT; CDR3 protein: CASSLGVGGPQVVGELFF
clone size: NA; V gene: TRBV24-1; J gene: TRBJ1-5; D gene: TRBD1; CDR3 DNA: TGTGCCACCAGTGATGGGACAGGGCGGGAGGTCCTTCAGCCCCAGCATTTT; CDR3 protein: CATSDGTGREVLQPQHF
clone size: NA; V gene: TRBV20-1; J gene: TRBJ2-1; D gene: TRBD2; CDR3 DNA: TGCAGTGCTAGGGGCGGGACTAGCGCGTTCTTC; CDR3 protein: CSARGGTSAFF
clone size: NA; V gene: TRBV7-8; J gene: TRBJ2-7; D gene: NA; CDR3 DNA: TGTGCCAGCAGCTTCTCGACGGACGAGCAGTACTTC; CDR3 protein: CASSFSTDEQYF
clone size: NA; V gene: TRBV27; J gene: TRBJ1-2; D gene: NA; CDR3 DNA: TGTGCCAGCACCCCAGAGACATCATCCTTGAGGTTCTATGGCTACACCTTC; CDR3 protein: CASTPETSSLRFYGYTF
clone size: NA; V gene: TRBV3-1/TRBV3-2; J gene: TRBJ1-1; D gene: TRBD1; CDR3 DNA: TGTGCCAGCAGCCACAGACAGGGTCTAGGCTCTGAAGCTTTCTTT; CDR3 protein: CASSHRQGLGSEAFF
clone size: NA; V gene: TRBV30; J gene: TRBJ1-5; D gene: NA; CDR3 DNA: TGTGCCTGGAGTCTCCGGGACGTGCAGCCCCAGCATTTT; CDR3 protein: CAWSLRDVQPQHF
clone size: once; V gene: TRBV30; J gene: TRBJ2-2; D gene: NA; CDR3 DNA: TGTGCCTGGAGTGTATCAGGGGTCGGCGGGGAGCTGTTTTTT; CDR3 protein: CAWSVSGVGGELFF
clone size: NA; V gene: TRBV12-3/TRBV12-4; J gene: TRBJ2-2; D gene: NA; CDR3 DNA: TGTGCCAGCAGTTTTGAGTTGATCGGGGAGCTGTTTTTT; CDR3 protein: CASSFELIGELFF
clone size: NA; V gene: TRBV11-2; J gene: TRBJ2-7; D gene: NA; CDR3 DNA: TGTGCCAGCAGCTTAGGGCAGAACTACGAGCAGTACTTC; CDR3 protein: CASSLGQNYEQYF
clone size: NA; V gene: TRBV6-2/TRBV6-3; J gene: TRBJ1-1; D gene: NA; CDR3 DNA: TGTGCCAGCAGTCGGGAATCACAGGGAGTGAGTGAAGCTTTCTTT; CDR3 protein: CASSRESQGVSEAFF